The 31 T cell receptor beta chains below all came from one sample that was sequenced in a study of blood T cell repertoires in COVID-19. Repertoires were generated with immunoSEQ multiplex PCR, while TCRdb's copy carries only in-frame clones and drops some. The sample lists approximately 140,000 clones; roughly 84% were seen once. The specimen was PBMCs or T cells enriched from blood (not recorded which). These receptors were collected from a woman in her forties or fifties who had been exposed to COVID-19.

This chain joins TRBV6-4 and TRBJ1-2; TRBD1 aligns across 10 bases. This CDR3 is 15 amino acids long. V dropped 2 bases and J dropped 7; count of bases not matched to a gene: 7. The germline CDR1 and CDR2 sequences are MRHNA and SNTAGT. The CDR3 bases are TGTGCCAGCAGTGACCCCCGGGACAGGGGTGCTGGCTACACCTTC. It codes for CASSDPRDRGAGYTF.

A single count supports this clone. The chain links TRBV30 to TRBJ1-6; D is ambiguous. CDR1 is GTSNPN, CDR2 SVGIG, per germline (reference sequence). The V and J ends lost 3 bases and 10 bases respectively, with 16 bases between them. The CDR3 contains 14 residues. CDR3 region: CAWRIQRTYSPLHF. DNA of the CDR3: TGTGCCTGGAGAATACAGAGGACTTACTCACCCCTCCACTTT.

This chain uses TRBV5-5 with TRBJ2-3; possible D gene TRBD2, 6 bases. Germline V gives CDR1 SGHKS, CDR2 YYEKEE (reference sequence). The CDR3 is 15 amino acids. V lost 2 bases, J lost 5 bases, and 15 bases lay in between. CDR3 region: CASSFLSGVGDTQYF. The CDR3 region has the DNA TGTGCCAGCAGCTTCCTCTCGGGGGTTGGAGATACGCAGTATTTT.

The chain joins TRBV6-6 to TRBJ2-3; 10 nucleotides match TRBD2. Per the germline V gene, CDR1 is MNHNY and CDR2 is SVGAGI (reference sequence). The V segment lost 5 bases and the J segment 5 bases; nucleotides outside the gene matches: 7. This CDR3 region has 15 residues. CDR3 amino acids: CASSLSGRGGDTQYF. The DNA for the CDR3 is TGTGCCAGCAGTCTAAGCGGGAGGGGGGGAGATACGCAGTATTTT.

The V gene is TRBV6-6, the J gene TRBJ1-3; D is uncertain. Trimming shortened V by 2 bases and J by 0 bases, and 8 bases separated the two germline ends. CDR1 and CDR2 from the germline V gene are MNHNY and SVGAGI (reference sequence). The CDR3 sequence is 15 residues long. The CDR3 bases are TGTGCCAGCAGTTACATGGGAGTCTCTGGAAACACCATATATTTT. Its protein product is CASSYMGVSGNTIYF.

The rearrangement uses TRBV6-2 or TRBV6-3 and TRBJ1-5; D is unresolved. The CDR3 loop spans 12 amino acids. Trimming stripped 5 bases from V and 9 bases from J, with 11 bases between. Germline CDR1 is MNHEY and CDR2 is SVGEGT. The CDR3 region is CASSPPFPPQHF. For the CDR3, the DNA is TGTGCCAGCAGTCCCCCTTTCCCGCCCCAGCATTTT.

This chain links TRBV6-2 or TRBV6-3 with TRBJ2-2, with 11 bases aligning to TRBD2. The CDR3 is made up of 17 amino acids. Germline assignment: CDR1 MNHEY and CDR2 SVGEGT. With V trimmed by 4 bases and J by 4 bases, 8 bases remained unmatched. The CDR3 sequence: CASSSPTSGTTTGELFF. Written as DNA, the CDR3 is TGTGCCAGCAGTTCCCCGACTAGCGGGACCACCACCGGGGAGCTGTTTTTT.

This clone was counted once. This chain connects TRBV7-9 to TRBJ2-7, with a tentative D call TRBD2 (6 bases). Trimming left V 3 bases short and J 0 bases short, with 6 bases between. There are 13 residues in the CDR3. CDR1 and CDR2 (germline): SEHNR, FQNEAQ (reference sequence). CDR3 sequence (DNA): TGTGCCAGCAGCTTGACTAGCTCCTACGAGCAGTACTTC. As protein: CASSLTSSYEQYF.

The V call is TRBV9, the J call TRBJ1-2; the D gene is possibly TRBD1 (6 bases). V was pared by 2 bases and J by 4 bases, with 12 bases between. Germline assignment: CDR1 SGDLS and CDR2 YYNGEE. The length of the CDR3 is 14 residues. The CDR3 bases are TGTGCCAGCAGCGTGAACCAGGGGACCTATGGCTACACCTTC. Its translation: CASSVNQGTYGYTF.

The chain couples TRBV5-4 to TRBJ1-1; maybe TRBD1 (6 bases). Deletions cut 2 bases from V and 0 bases from J, with 11 bases between. The CDR3 is 15 amino acids. CDR1 and CDR2 from the germline V gene are SGHNT and YYREEE (reference sequence). The CDR3 protein is CASSLLQGVNTEAFF. CDR3 nucleotides: TGTGCCAGCAGCTTATTACAGGGAGTGAACACTGAAGCTTTCTTT.

V usage is TRBV9 and J usage is TRBJ1-4; 8 positions match TRBD1. Germline V lookup: CDR1 SGDLS, CDR2 YYNGEE. V dropped 3 bases and J dropped 7; count of bases not matched to a gene: 8. This CDR3 has 15 amino acids. The chain's CDR3 is CASSARQGRGEKLFF. In DNA, the CDR3 is TGTGCCAGCAGCGCCAGACAGGGGAGGGGTGAAAAACTGTTTTTT.

The rearrangement uses TRBV5-1 and TRBJ1-5; TRBD1 matches at 9 bases. Germline V gene data show CDR1 as SGHRS and CDR2 as YFSETQ. V lost 2 bases and J lost 7; bases outside the gene matches: 7. CDR3 size: 15 residues. CDR3 sequence: CASSLGGGQGQPQHF. CDR3 in DNA: TGCGCCAGCAGCTTAGGAGGGGGACAGGGACAGCCCCAGCATTTT. Supplemented by reference TRBV5-1 and TRBJ1-5, the full variable domain reads KAGVTQTPRYLIKTRGQQVTLSCSPISGHRSVSWYQQTPGQGLQFLFEYFSETQRNKGNFPGRFSGRQFSNSRSEMNVSTLELGDSALYLCASSLGGGQGQPQHFGDGTRLSIL.

This clone was picked up a small number of times. V and J are TRBV5-1 and TRBJ2-1, with 8 bases aligning to TRBD2. J gave up 10 bases and V 2 bases, and 5 bases lay outside the gene matches. The CDR3 has 13 amino acids. Germline lookup yields CDR1 SGHRS and CDR2 YFSETQ. The CDR3 bases are TGCGCCAGCAGCTTCGGGGGGGACGAGGAGCAGTTCTTC. Amino acids: CASSFGGDEEQFF.

The chain joins TRBV6-6 to TRBJ2-2; 10 bases are shared with TRBD1. The V segment lost 6 bases and the J segment 3 bases; nucleotides outside the gene matches: 4. Germline CDR1 is MNHNY and CDR2 is SVGAGI (reference sequence). This CDR3 is built from 15 residues. The CDR3 DNA reads as TGTGCCAGCAGCAGAGACAGGGGGCACACCGGGGAGCTGTTTTTT. Translated, it gives CASSRDRGHTGELFF.

This clone was counted between two and nine times. J is TRBJ2-5 and V is TRBV25-1; D unclear. Trimming cost V 4 bases and J 6 bases, with 12 bases left between them. In germline, CDR1 is MGHDK, CDR2 SYGVNS. This CDR3 has 13 amino acids. CDR3 DNA: TGTGCCAGCAGTGTAGCTGGGTTAAAGACCCAGTACTTC. Translated: CASSVAGLKTQYF.

The chain joins TRBV6-5 to TRBJ1-1, with D maybe TRBD1 (5 bases). Germline V CDR1 and CDR2: MNHEY, SVGAGI. The V end was cut by 7 bases, the J end by 3 bases, with 12 bases between. CDR3 length equals 13 residues. The CDR3 here is CASTPRGYTEAFF. CDR3 coding DNA: TGTGCCAGCACCCCTAGGGGATACACTGAAGCTTTCTTT.

The chain joins TRBV10-2 to TRBJ2-7; 7 nucleotides match TRBD2. This CDR3 is 14 amino acids long. V lost 8 bases and J lost 4; bases outside the gene matches: 11. Germline values: CDR1 WSHSY, CDR2 SAAADI. The CDR3 bases are TGCGCCAGCTCGACGGGGGAGGGCAATTACGAGCAGTACTTC. The encoded protein is CASSTGEGNYEQYF.

This clone was counted a few times. The CDR3 DNA reads as TGTGCCAGCAGTTGGGGGGAGTATCAGCCCCAGCATTTT. This encodes CASSWGEYQPQHF. The V call is TRBV6-2 or TRBV6-3, the J call TRBJ1-5; D is perhaps TRBD1 (5 bases). The CDR3 consists of 13 residues. Trimming took off 4 bases at V and 5 bases at J, with 9 bases between the two ends. CDR1 is MNHEY, CDR2 SVGEGT, per germline.

This clone was counted once. The rearrangement links TRBV7-2 to TRBJ1-2, with 8 bases lining up with TRBD1. Germline CDR1 SGHTA, CDR2 FQGNSA. Unmatched junction bases numbered 3, after V lost 5 bases and J lost 4 bases. CDR3 length equals 13 residues. CDR3 DNA: TGTGCCAGCAGCAGAACAGGGGGCTATGGCTACACCTTC. Translating gives CASSRTGGYGYTF.

The chain combines TRBV7-9 with TRBJ1-4, with a tentative D call TRBD1 (5 bases). Germline CDR1 is SEHNR and CDR2 is FQNEAQ (reference sequence). V was cut by 5 bases and J by 0 bases, with 10 bases left in between. The CDR3 consists of 15 residues. CDR3 DNA: TGTGCCAGCAGCCCAGGGCGTGCAACTAATGAAAAACTGTTTTTT. Amino acid sequence: CASSPGRATNEKLFF. Full variable domain (missing parts from reference TRBV7-9 and TRBJ1-4): DTGVSQNPRHKITKRGQNVTFRCDPISEHNRLYWYRQTLGQGPEFLTYFQNEAQLEKSRLLSDRFSAERPKGSFSTLEIQRTEQGDSAMYLCASSPGRATNEKLFFGSGTQLSVL.

The chain joins TRBV2 to TRBJ1-4; 9 bases fit TRBD1. Trimming took 6 bases from V and 6 from J; bases not matched to a gene: 8. CDR1 is SNHLY and CDR2 is FYNNEI in the germline V gene. This CDR3 comprises 15 residues. The CDR3 DNA follows: TGTGCCAGCAGCACAGGGGGCAGGGGGGATGAAAAACTGTTTTTT. Protein product: CASSTGGRGDEKLFF.

This clone was recorded once. This rearrangement joins TRBV10-2 to TRBJ2-3, with TRBD2 matching over 15 bases. V gave up 6 bases and J gave up 3 bases; unmatched junction bases: 4. The CDR3 consists of 16 residues. Germline CDR1 and CDR2: WSHSY and SAAADI. The CDR3 is CASRGGLAGGTDTQYF. The CDR3 nucleotides read TGCGCCAGCAGAGGGGGACTAGCGGGAGGTACAGATACGCAGTATTTT.

The chain uses TRBV5-1 and TRBJ2-1; TRBD2 agrees at 8 bases. Germline CDR1 reads SGHRS; CDR2 reads YFSETQ. The CDR3 length is 14 residues. V shed 1 base, J shed 6 bases, and the junction held 3 bases outside the gene matches. For the CDR3, the DNA is TGCGCCAGCAGCTTGAGCGGGGGTGTCAATGAGCAGTTCTTC. Translating it yields CASSLSGGVNEQFF.

The genes are TRBV4-2 and TRBJ1-5; D is possibly TRBD1 (5 bases). Trimming stripped 1 base from V and 0 bases from J, with 13 bases between. CDR1 LGHNA and CDR2 YNFKEQ come from the germline V gene. The CDR3 runs to 17 residues. DNA for the CDR3: TGTGCCAGCAGCCAAGGACTTGACAGTTATAGCAATCAGCCCCAGCATTTT. It is translated as CASSQGLDSYSNQPQHF.

This clone was counted at least ten times. Compared with germline, one end of the junction differs, possibly owing to a read error. The CDR3 region is CPPRGGQPQHF. The CDR3 nucleotides read TGCCCACCAAGGGGCGGTCAGCCCCAGCATTTT. The rearrangement joins TRBV27 to TRBJ1-5, with D maybe TRBD1 (5 bases). There are 11 residues in the CDR3. Germline V gene lookup returns CDR1 MNHEY and CDR2 SMNVEV (reference sequence).

The J gene is TRBJ1-6, the V gene TRBV6-6; 8 positions agree with TRBD1. Looked up from germline, CDR1 is MNHNY and CDR2 is SVGAGI (reference sequence). The junction had 26 bases not matched to a gene; V was cut back by 6 bases and J by 10 bases. CDR3 length: 20 residues. CDR3 sequence reads: CASSKLQGGQGANRYSPLHF. CDR3 bases: TGTGCCAGCAGCAAGTTACAGGGTGGTCAGGGGGCGAATAGGTACTCACCCCTCCACTTT.

The chain joins TRBV3-1 (or the pseudogene TRBV3-2) to TRBJ1-6; D is perhaps TRBD1 (6 bases). Trimming took off 5 bases at V and 13 bases at J, with 18 bases between the two ends. CDR3 length: 14 amino acids. The V gene's germline CDR1 is LGHDT and CDR2 YNNKEL (reference sequence). CDR3 in amino acids: CASSAGTPISPLHF. CDR3 sequence (DNA): TGTGCCAGCAGCGCCGGGACACCCATTTCCCCCCTCCACTTT.

This chain links TRBV7-9 with TRBJ1-5; weak D call: TRBD1 (6 bases). The germline CDR1 and CDR2 sequences are SEHNR and FQNEAQ (reference sequence). V was cut by 4 bases and J by 4 bases, with 20 bases left in between. The CDR3 has 17 residues. CDR3: CASSSNGGRGPNQPQHF. The DNA for the CDR3 is TGTGCCAGCAGCTCTAATGGGGGCAGGGGACCGAATCAGCCCCAGCATTTT.

The rearrangement joins TRBV27 to TRBJ2-7; D is possibly TRBD2 (5 bases). The CDR3 extends over 14 amino acids. The V gene's germline CDR1 is MNHEY and CDR2 SMNVEV (reference sequence). V was pared by 2 bases and J by 0 bases, with 8 bases between. This CDR3 reads CASSLRGYSYEQYF. In DNA, the CDR3 is TGTGCCAGCAGTTTACGGGGTTACTCCTACGAGCAGTACTTC.

This clone came up a few times. The chain links TRBV5-1 to TRBJ1-2; unclear D gene. The germline gives CDR1 SGHRS, CDR2 YFSETQ. Trimming took off 4 bases at V and 8 bases at J, with 24 bases between the two ends. This CDR3 is 16 amino acids long. The CDR3 region is CASSTYHAGLAGGYTF. The CDR3, as DNA: TGCGCCAGCAGCACTTACCATGCTGGCCTCGCCGGGGGCTACACCTTC.

V gene TRBV4-1 combines with J gene TRBJ2-3; D is perhaps TRBD2 (7 bases). V lost 2 bases and J lost 5, with 17 bases in between. Germline lookup yields CDR1 MGHRA and CDR2 YSYEKL. This CDR3 region has 16 residues. The CDR3 DNA follows: TGCGCCAGCAGCCAATCGCCGGCGGGGGCACTAGATACGCAGTATTTT. Translated, it gives CASSQSPAGALDTQYF.